These 5 T cell receptor beta chains originate from one sample sequenced in a study of shared T cell receptors in the human thymus. Clones were sequenced by immunoSEQ multiplex PCR, and TCRdb holds only the in-frame ones, with some missing. Of roughly 660,000 clones listed, 70% to 90% are singletons. This same sample was also taken into another study, of human thymus T cells.

Specimen: thymocytes. Every receptor here comes from a boy in the first two years of life with a congenital heart defect.

This sequence joins TRBV7-3 and TRBJ2-3; the D is unclear. Trimming removed 4 bases at V and 3 bases at J, with 8 bases between. Per the germline V gene, CDR1 is SGHTA and CDR2 is FQGTGA. This CDR3 comprises 13 residues. The CDR3 DNA reads as TGTGCCAGCAGCTCCCCCTTTACAGATACGCAGTATTTT. Translation gives CASSSPFTDTQYF.

This clone was counted once. The chain carries TRBV27 and TRBJ2-7, with D possibly being TRBD2 (6 bases). This CDR3 is built from 15 residues. In germline, CDR1 is MNHEY, CDR2 SMNVEV (reference sequence). V was trimmed by 3 bases and J by 4 bases, leaving 16 bases between them. CDR3 DNA: TGTGCCAGCAGTTTGGTCGGGAGCCCCGTTTACGAGCAGTACTTC. As protein: CASSLVGSPVYEQYF.

This chain joins TRBV4-1 and TRBJ1-5; TRBD1 is a possible D gene (5 bases). The V end was cut by 0 bases, the J end by 2 bases, with 14 bases between. Germline V gives CDR1 MGHRA, CDR2 YSYEKL. The CDR3 is 17 amino acids. CDR3: CASSQESPRGGNQPQHF. The CDR3, as DNA: TGCGCCAGCAGCCAAGAAAGCCCAAGGGGTGGCAATCAGCCCCAGCATTTT.

V gene TRBV4-2 combines with J gene TRBJ2-7; TRBD2 might be the D (5 bases). CDR3 length equals 17 residues. The germline V gene has CDR1 LGHNA and CDR2 YNFKEQ. With 0 bases removed from V and 1 base from J, the gap between germline ends came to 16 bases. The CDR3 here is CASSQEGIQRKSYEQYF. The CDR3 bases are TGTGCCAGCAGCCAAGAGGGGATCCAGCGGAAATCCTACGAGCAGTACTTC.

The rearrangement uses TRBV1 and TRBJ2-7; the table's D call, TRBD2, was not checked against the DNA. TRBV1 is noted as a pseudogene. CDR3 length: 17 residues. CDR3 nucleotide sequence: TGCACCAGCAGCCAAAAGTGTCTGGCGGGAGATCACTACGAGCAGTACTTC. Translating gives CTSSQKCLAGDHYEQYF.